The 21 T cell receptor beta chains presented below share a single source sample, sequenced in a study of monozygotic twins with inflammatory bowel disease. With the 5' RACE reads reprocessed, TCRdb shows one record per CDR3 protein and no DNA. The sample totals approximately 400,000 distinct CDR3 sequences. The source material was blood. The source is a human donor with ulcerative colitis or Crohn's disease, or a healthy co-twin of an affected twin (not recorded which).

J is TRBJ2-1 and V is TRBV5-4; TCRdb proposes TRBD2, but this gene call is untestable without DNA. Germline V gene sequence: CDR1 SGHNT, CDR2 YYREEE (reference sequence). This CDR3 region has 15 residues. CDR3 residues: CASSLGTSYLQEQFF. Variable domain in full (rest from reference TRBV5-4 and TRBJ2-1): ETGVTQSPTHLIKTRGQQVTLRCSSQSGHNTVSWYQQALGQGPQFIFQYYREEENGRGNFPPRFSGLQFPNYSSELNVNALELDDSALYLCASSLGTSYLQEQFFGPGTRLTVL.

This chain uses TRBV5-4 with TRBJ2-5; the D call from TCRdb, TRBD2, cannot be confirmed without DNA. The V gene's germline CDR1 is SGHNT and CDR2 YYREEE (reference sequence). The length of the CDR3 is 13 residues. Here the CDR3 reads CASSPARQETQYF. Full variable domain (rest looked up from reference TRBV5-4 and TRBJ2-5): ETGVTQSPTHLIKTRGQQVTLRCSSQSGHNTVSWYQQALGQGPQFIFQYYREEENGRGNFPPRFSGLQFPNYSSELNVNALELDDSALYLCASSPARQETQYFGPGTRLLVL.

The rearrangement uses TRBV6-2 or TRBV6-3 and TRBJ2-1; TCRdb proposes TRBD2, but this gene call is untestable without DNA. Germline V gene lookup returns CDR1 MNHEY and CDR2 SVGEGT. CDR3 length: 21 residues. The CDR3 loop reads CASSYSSLSRWTSGVGGEQFF.

The chain uses TRBV18 and TRBJ2-1. Germline V gives CDR1 KGHSH, CDR2 LQKENI. The CDR3 spans 16 residues. The CDR3 spells CASSPPGGSGYNEQFF.

The J gene is TRBJ1-1, the V gene TRBV20-1; TCRdb returns TRBD1, unconfirmable since there is no DNA. Germline CDR1 reads DFQATT; CDR2 reads SNEGSKA (reference sequence). The CDR3 spans 12 residues. CDR3 region: CSSRGRGPRAFF.

The genes are TRBV11-2 and TRBJ2-3; there is no DNA to check the TCRdb D call of TRBD2. The CDR3 covers 15 residues. The V gene's germline CDR1 is SGHAT and CDR2 FQNNGV. The CDR3 reads CASSFRGPSTDTQYF.

The chain carries TRBV5-5 and TRBJ1-4; TCRdb reports TRBD1, a call that lacks DNA to check it against. Germline CDR1 SGHKS, CDR2 YYEKEE (reference sequence). CDR3 length: 12 amino acids. This chain's CDR3 is CASSRPTGAMFF.

The CDR3 spells CASKGPSSYEQYF. V and J are TRBV28 and TRBJ2-7. This CDR3 spans 13 amino acids. Germline loops: CDR1 MDHEN, CDR2 SYDVKM.

CDR3 protein: CASSTRLGGLGAFF. V usage is TRBV19 and J usage is TRBJ1-1; without DNA, the TCRdb call of TRBD1 cannot be checked. Germline V gene lookup returns CDR1 LNHDA and CDR2 SQIVND (reference sequence). This CDR3 comprises 14 residues.

The J gene is TRBJ2-1, the V gene TRBV11-3; TCRdb outputs TRBD1, but without DNA this stays unchecked. The germline V gene encodes CDR1 SGHNT and CDR2 YENEEA. The CDR3 spans 15 residues. The CDR3 protein is CASSFSGTGEEEQFF.

The chain uses TRBV15 and TRBJ2-7; TCRdb's D call of TRBD1 is untestable without DNA. The CDR3 extends over 15 amino acids. Germline assignment: CDR1 LNHNV and CDR2 YYDKDF (reference sequence). Here the CDR3 reads CATSRGRLGGYEQYF. Full variable domain (missing parts from reference TRBV15 and TRBJ2-7): DAMVIQNPRYQVTQFGKPVTLSCSQTLNHNVMYWYQQKSSQAPKLLFHYYDKDFNNEADTPDNFQSRRPNTSFCFLDIRSPGLGDTAMYLCATSRGRLGGYEQYFGPGTRLTVT.

The gene calls are TRBV29-1 and TRBJ2-3; TCRdb returns TRBD1, unconfirmable since there is no DNA. This CDR3 is 13 amino acids long. Per germline, CDR1 SQVTM and CDR2 ANQGSEA. CDR3: CSANRGNTDTQYF.

The chain is built from TRBV6-5 and TRBJ1-4; TCRdb's D call of TRBD1 is untestable without DNA. CDR3 length: 15 residues. Germline values: CDR1 MNHEY, CDR2 SVGAGI. The CDR3 loop is CASSYSRGRDEKLFF.

CDR3 in amino acids: CASSPVNSRTRNTEAFF. The rearrangement joins TRBV18 to TRBJ1-1. This CDR3 spans 17 amino acids. Germline-derived CDR1 and CDR2 are KGHSH and LQKENI.

The chain recombines TRBV7-9 with TRBJ1-1. From germline, CDR1 is SEHNR and CDR2 FQNEAQ (reference sequence). The CDR3 loop spans 14 amino acids. This CDR3 reads CASSPKRGNTEAFF.

The chain recombines TRBV7-9 with TRBJ1-1; TCRdb returns TRBD1, unconfirmable since there is no DNA. Germline assignment: CDR1 SEHNR and CDR2 FQNEAQ (reference sequence). The CDR3 length is 14 residues. The CDR3 is CASRPWGTNTEAFF.

Here the CDR3 reads CASSVRDTRTDTQYF. The V and J genes are TRBV9 and TRBJ2-3; TCRdb reports TRBD1, a call that lacks DNA to check it against. The CDR3 length is 15 residues. Germline CDR1 reads SGDLS; CDR2 reads YYNGEE.

This chain links TRBV5-1 with TRBJ1-1; the TCRdb call, TRBD1, lacks DNA for checking. Germline lookup yields CDR1 SGHRS and CDR2 YFSETQ. The CDR3 runs to 15 residues. CDR3 amino acids: CASSQSPGVNTEAFF.

This chain uses TRBV12-3 or TRBV12-4 with TRBJ2-3; the D gene TCRdb calls, TRBD2, cannot be checked with no DNA. The CDR3 runs to 14 residues. The CDR3 loop reads CASSPSGGADTQYF.

The chain couples TRBV3-1 to TRBJ1-2; as DNA is missing, the TRBD1 call by TCRdb cannot be tested. From germline, CDR1 is LGHDT and CDR2 YNNKEL (reference sequence). The CDR3 covers 14 residues. CDR3 sequence reads: CASSQVGPGAGYTF.

The CDR3 region is CSASGTFRGNTIYF. The J gene is TRBJ1-3, the V gene TRBV20-1; the D call from TCRdb, TRBD1, cannot be confirmed without DNA. Per the germline V gene, CDR1 is DFQATT and CDR2 is SNEGSKA (reference sequence). The CDR3 runs to 14 residues.